These 28 T cell receptor beta chains originate from one sample sequenced in a study of radiotherapy plus CTLA-4 blockade in lung cancer (dated by TCRdb to between 2018 and 2020). Libraries were made using the immunoSEQ multiplex PCR assay. In its TCRdb copy, this immuneACCESS table keeps in-frame sequences only and misses some clones. Where compared with another copy, unresolved V genes explain less than half of these, and the others have no known cause. This sample holds 90,000 to 100,000 clones; 65% to 85% were observed only once. The biggest ten clones account for 2.5% to 3.5% of the sample. Sequences were derived from peripheral blood, sampled from a patient treated with radiotherapy plus ipilimumab. All receptors come from a human donor with non-small cell lung cancer who had a partial response to radiotherapy plus ipilimumab. Some clones in this sample may be carry-over from other donors' samples.

This rearrangement joins TRBV28 to TRBJ2-7, with 9 positions matching TRBD2. Germline CDR1 reads MDHEN; CDR2 reads SYDVKM. The trim removed 3 bases at V and 6 bases at J, leaving 9 bases unmatched. There are 15 residues in the CDR3. CDR3 in DNA: TGTGCCAGCAGTTTGCGAGCGGGAGGAATCAGCGAGCAGTACTTC. This codes for CASSLRAGGISEQYF.

This clone was seen just once. CDR3 region: CASSQSGTGNYGYTF. CDR3 bases: TGTGCCAGCAGCCAATCCGGGACAGGGAACTATGGCTACACCTTC. This chain links TRBV5-6 with TRBJ1-2; 9 nucleotides line up with TRBD1. Germline CDR1 reads SGHDT; CDR2 reads YYEEEE. The V and J ends lost 4 bases and 2 bases, in that order; junction bases with no gene match: 6. This CDR3 has 15 residues.

The J gene is TRBJ1-3, the V gene TRBV27, with D unclear. Germline CDR1 reads MNHEY; CDR2 reads SMNVEV (reference sequence). V was clipped by 2 bases and J by 0 bases, with 14 bases between them. This CDR3 has 17 amino acids. The CDR3 region has the DNA TGTGCCAGCAGTTTACGCCCCCTACTCCGCTCTGGAAACACCATATATTTT. Its protein is CASSLRPLLRSGNTIYF.

The gene calls are TRBV5-1 and TRBJ2-1; the match to TRBD2 covers 7 bases. This CDR3 has 19 amino acids. Germline values: CDR1 SGHRS, CDR2 YFSETQ. J gave up 3 bases and V 0 bases, and 15 bases lay outside the gene matches. DNA for the CDR3: TGCGCCAGCAGCTTGGACCCAACGCTTCTAGCGGAACGCTACAATGAGCAGTTCTTC. Its translation: CASSLDPTLLAERYNEQFF. The whole variable domain, filled in from reference TRBV5-1 and TRBJ2-1, reads KAGVTQTPRYLIKTRGQQVTLSCSPISGHRSVSWYQQTPGQGLQFLFEYFSETQRNKGNFPGRFSGRQFSNSRSEMNVSTLELGDSALYLCASSLDPTLLAERYNEQFFGPGTRLTVL.

This clone showed up many times. The chain has TRBV7-6 and TRBJ1-3; perhaps TRBD1 as D (5 bases). Germline loops: CDR1 SGHVS, CDR2 FNYEAQ. V lost 5 bases and J lost 4, with 9 bases in between. The length of the CDR3 is 13 residues. Here the CDR3 DNA reads TGTGCCAGCAGCAACGGACAAGGAAACACCATATATTTT. Translation: CASSNGQGNTIYF.

This clone was found once. The chain combines TRBV28 with TRBJ1-1; D remains unclear. The ends were cut back, 3 bases at V and 1 base at J, with 3 bases in the middle. This CDR3 has 12 residues. Germline CDR1 reads MDHEN; CDR2 reads SYDVKM. CDR3 sequence (DNA): TGTGCCAGCAGTTTCCGGAACACTGAAGCTTTCTTT. It yields the protein CASSFRNTEAFF.

The chain employs TRBV27 and TRBJ2-1, with 7 nucleotides matching TRBD1. Germline trimming cut 3 bases from V and 0 bases from J; bases unmatched to any gene: 8. CDR1 is MNHEY and CDR2 is SMNVEV in the germline V gene (reference sequence). This CDR3 has 17 residues. The CDR3 protein is CASSLSTGPSSYNEQFF. In DNA, the CDR3 is TGTGCCAGCAGTTTGTCGACAGGGCCGAGCTCCTACAATGAGCAGTTCTTC.

This clone has a single count. This chain uses TRBV18 with TRBJ2-7; TRBD2 matches 10 bases. This CDR3 region has 16 residues. Germline V gene data show CDR1 as KGHSH and CDR2 as LQKENI. J gave up 6 bases and V 4 bases, and 12 bases lay outside the gene matches. The CDR3 here is CASSLLLAGGDGEQYF. As DNA, the CDR3 is TGTGCCAGCTCACTTTTATTAGCGGGAGGTGATGGCGAGCAGTACTTC.

This chain's CDR3 is CASSLQLGIAFF. The DNA for the CDR3 is TGTGCCAGCTCACTACAACTAGGCATCGCTTTCTTT. This sequence joins TRBV18 and TRBJ1-1, with D hard to call. The V end lost 4 bases, the J end lost 11 bases, and 14 bases lay between the germline ends. The germline V gene encodes CDR1 KGHSH and CDR2 LQKENI. This CDR3 has 12 amino acids.

V usage is TRBV5-6 and J usage is TRBJ1-6; 7 positions match TRBD1. This CDR3 is built from 15 residues. With 0 bases clipped from V and 7 bases from J, the junction kept 4 bases outside the gene matches. The germline CDR1 and CDR2 sequences are SGHDT and YYEEEE. The CDR3 DNA reads TGTGCCAGCAGCTTGGCCCGGGACAGCAATTCACCCCTCCACTTT. Residues: CASSLARDSNSPLHF.

This clone was detected a few times. The chain employs TRBV6-1 and TRBJ2-7, with D perhaps matching TRBD2 (7 bases). Germline CDR1 and CDR2: MNHNS and SASEGT. Trimming took 7 bases from V and 3 from J, leaving 19 bases between them. The CDR3 extends over 15 amino acids. CDR3 sequence reads: CASKDAGGGNYEQYF. The CDR3 DNA reads as TGTGCCAGCAAAGACGCCGGCGGGGGCAACTACGAGCAGTACTTC.

This clone was picked up a small number of times. The chain carries TRBV6-1 and TRBJ1-1; D unclear. This CDR3 is 14 amino acids long. Germline values: CDR1 MNHNS, CDR2 SASEGT. V lost 6 bases to trimming and J lost 2 bases, with 13 bases between them. The DNA of the CDR3 is TGTGCCAGCAGCCAACAGAATAGAAACACTGAAGCTTTCTTT. Its protein product is CASSQQNRNTEAFF.

The rearrangement links TRBV27 to TRBJ1-3; D remains ambiguous. The CDR3 runs 15 residues. V was trimmed by 6 bases and J by 0 bases, leaving 12 bases between them. Germline V gene sequence: CDR1 MNHEY, CDR2 SMNVEV (reference sequence). The CDR3 is CASRESGISGNTIYF. CDR3 in DNA: TGTGCCAGCAGAGAGTCGGGGATCTCTGGAAACACCATATATTTT.

The J gene is TRBJ2-7, the V gene TRBV28, with D possibly being TRBD1 (6 bases). The CDR3 has 14 amino acids. Trimming took off 6 bases at V and 7 bases at J, with 19 bases between the two ends. Germline V CDR1 and CDR2: MDHEN, SYDVKM. CDR3 region: CASRTGTRLREQYF. The CDR3 nucleotides are TGTGCCAGCAGGACCGGGACACGTTTGAGGGAGCAGTACTTC.

This clone qualifies as medium-sized. This chain uses TRBV7-2 with TRBJ1-4, with 9 bases aligning to TRBD1. The CDR3 spans 17 residues. Germline trimming cut 5 bases from V and 8 bases from J; bases unmatched to any gene: 15. The V gene's germline CDR1 is SGHTA and CDR2 FQGNSA. The CDR3 loop reads CASSQNIPGQGIEKLFF. CDR3 nucleotide sequence: TGTGCCAGCAGCCAGAATATTCCGGGACAGGGCATCGAAAAACTGTTTTTT.

The chain combines TRBV6-1 with TRBJ2-2; 8 bases match TRBD1. The CDR3 sequence is 15 residues long. The germline V gene encodes CDR1 MNHNS and CDR2 SASEGT. The V and J ends lost 4 bases and 4 bases, in that order; junction bases with no gene match: 5. This chain's CDR3 is CASSGQGLGTGELFF. The CDR3 DNA sequence: TGTGCCAGCAGTGGACAGGGGCTGGGCACCGGGGAGCTGTTTTTT.

V gene TRBV18 combines with J gene TRBJ2-7; TRBD2 agrees at 8 bases. The CDR3 sequence is 17 residues long. V gave up 0 bases and J gave up 5 bases; unmatched junction bases: 12. The germline V gene has CDR1 KGHSH and CDR2 LQKENI. DNA of the CDR3: TGTGCCAGCTCACCACCCGGCGGGAGGAGCCCCATTCACGAGCAGTACTTC. Its protein product is CASSPPGGRSPIHEQYF.

This clone has only a few counts. The genes are TRBV28 and TRBJ2-5; no reliable D call. Per germline, CDR1 MDHEN and CDR2 SYDVKM. Trimming removed 5 bases from V and 3 bases from J, with 19 bases in between. CDR3 length equals 16 residues. For the CDR3, the DNA is TGTGCCAGCAGTACGTACTCTTCGGTTCCCAAAGAGACCCAGTACTTC. Translated: CASSTYSSVPKETQYF.

The V gene is TRBV6-5, the J gene TRBJ2-7; 13 bases agree with TRBD2. This CDR3 spans 15 amino acids. Looked up from germline, CDR1 is MNHEY and CDR2 is SVGAGI. V was clipped by 6 bases and J by 3 bases; unmatched bases: 5. As DNA, the CDR3 is TGTGCCAGCAGACTAGCGGGAGGGGACTTCTACGAGCAGTACTTC. Translation: CASRLAGGDFYEQYF.

The chain joins TRBV15 to TRBJ2-7, with a tentative D call TRBD1 (7 bases). This CDR3 has 13 amino acids. The V gene's germline CDR1 is LNHNV and CDR2 YYDKDF (reference sequence). V shed 1 base and J shed 9 bases, with 13 bases lying between them. DNA for the CDR3: TGTGCCACCAGCAGAGGGGGGGACAGTGGGCAGTACTTC. It yields the protein CATSRGGDSGQYF.

V usage is TRBV4-1 and J usage is TRBJ2-3; TRBD2 matches 11 bases. Germline trimming cut 5 bases from V and 1 base from J; bases unmatched to any gene: 2. The CDR3 covers 15 residues. Germline CDR1 MGHRA, CDR2 YSYEKL. In nucleotides, the CDR3 is TGCGCCAGCAGCATGGGACTAGCGGGCACAGATACGCAGTATTTT. It codes for CASSMGLAGTDTQYF.

This chain joins TRBV28 and TRBJ1-2; no reliable D call. Germline V gene sequence: CDR1 MDHEN, CDR2 SYDVKM. Trimming left V 3 bases short and J 0 bases short, with 5 bases between. The CDR3 consists of 13 residues. The CDR3 spells CASSLDSNYGYTF. The CDR3 bases are TGTGCCAGCAGTTTGGACTCTAACTATGGCTACACCTTC.

The chain uses TRBV6-6 and TRBJ1-2, with 10 bases matching TRBD1. There are 14 residues in the CDR3. With 5 bases clipped from V and 8 bases from J, the junction kept 8 bases outside the gene matches. Germline V gives CDR1 MNHNY, CDR2 SVGAGI (reference sequence). CDR3 nucleotides: TGTGCCAGCAGTCCTCCGGGACAGGGGATAGGCTACACCTTC. Protein: CASSPPGQGIGYTF.

This rearrangement joins TRBV6-5 to TRBJ1-6; D not resolved. The CDR3 is 14 amino acids. Trimming took 5 bases from V and 6 from J, leaving 11 bases between them. Germline V gene data show CDR1 as MNHEY and CDR2 as SVGAGI. In nucleotides, the CDR3 is TGTGCCAGCAGTCGGGAGTTGGGTAATTCACCCCTCCACTTT. Encoded protein: CASSRELGNSPLHF.

This clone was seen a handful of times. The V gene is TRBV28, the J gene TRBJ1-5; TRBD1 might be the D (5 bases). The V gene's germline CDR1 is MDHEN and CDR2 SYDVKM. There are 15 residues in the CDR3. V was clipped by 6 bases and J by 6 bases, with 18 bases between them. CDR3 nucleotides: TGTGCCAGCAGAGACCCGACAGACCGAGGTCAGCCCCAGCATTTT. It is translated as CASRDPTDRGQPQHF.

V gene TRBV6-1 combines with J gene TRBJ1-2; perhaps TRBD1 as D (6 bases). V was trimmed by 1 base and J by 7 bases, leaving 13 bases between them. The CDR3 runs to 14 residues. Per germline, CDR1 MNHNS and CDR2 SASEGT. CDR3 sequence reads: CASSEVTGRGGYTF. The CDR3 DNA follows: TGTGCCAGCAGTGAAGTTACAGGCAGGGGTGGCTACACCTTC.

The chain recombines TRBV2 with TRBJ2-1, with 9 bases aligning to TRBD1. Germline trimming cut 7 bases from V and 5 bases from J; bases unmatched to any gene: 6. CDR3 length equals 14 residues. Germline V gene sequence: CDR1 SNHLY, CDR2 FYNNEI. This chain's CDR3 is CASIRDRGNNEQFF. The CDR3 DNA sequence: TGTGCCAGCATTCGCGACAGGGGGAACAATGAGCAGTTCTTC.

This clone came up once. This rearrangement joins TRBV5-1 to TRBJ1-2, with D uncertain. The V gene lost 4 bases and the J gene lost 0 bases, with 10 bases spanning the gap. CDR3 size: 14 residues. CDR1 SGHRS and CDR2 YFSETQ come from the germline V gene. The CDR3 coding sequence is TGCGCCAGCAGCGAGCGGGCAGCTAACTATGGCTACACCTTC. Its protein product is CASSERAANYGYTF. Full variable domain (outside the CDR3, taken from reference TRBV5-1 and TRBJ1-2): KAGVTQTPRYLIKTRGQQVTLSCSPISGHRSVSWYQQTPGQGLQFLFEYFSETQRNKGNFPGRFSGRQFSNSRSEMNVSTLELGDSALYLCASSERAANYGYTFGSGTRLTVV.